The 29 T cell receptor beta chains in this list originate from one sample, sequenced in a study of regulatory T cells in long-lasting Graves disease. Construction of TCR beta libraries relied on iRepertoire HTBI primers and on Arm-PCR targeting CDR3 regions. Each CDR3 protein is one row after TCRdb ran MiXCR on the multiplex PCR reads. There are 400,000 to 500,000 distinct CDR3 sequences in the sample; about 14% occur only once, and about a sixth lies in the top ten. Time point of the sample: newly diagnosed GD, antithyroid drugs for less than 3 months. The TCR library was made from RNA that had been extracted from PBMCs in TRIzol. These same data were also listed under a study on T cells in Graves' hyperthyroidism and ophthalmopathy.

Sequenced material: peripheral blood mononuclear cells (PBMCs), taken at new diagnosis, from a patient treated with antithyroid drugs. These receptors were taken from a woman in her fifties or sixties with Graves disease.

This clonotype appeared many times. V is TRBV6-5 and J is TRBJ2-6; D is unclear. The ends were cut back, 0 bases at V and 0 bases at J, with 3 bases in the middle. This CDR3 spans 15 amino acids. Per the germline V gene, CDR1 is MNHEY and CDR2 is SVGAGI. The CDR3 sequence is CASSYSRSGANVLTF. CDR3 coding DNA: TGTGCCAGCAGTTACTCCCGCTCTGGGGCCAACGTCCTGACTTTC.

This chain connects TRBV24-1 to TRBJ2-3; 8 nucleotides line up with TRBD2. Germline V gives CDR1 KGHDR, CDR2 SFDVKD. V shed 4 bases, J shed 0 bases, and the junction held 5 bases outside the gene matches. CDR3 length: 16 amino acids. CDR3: CATSDPTSVSTDTQYF. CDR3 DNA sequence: TGTGCCACCAGTGACCCGACTAGCGTTAGCACAGATACGCAGTATTTT.

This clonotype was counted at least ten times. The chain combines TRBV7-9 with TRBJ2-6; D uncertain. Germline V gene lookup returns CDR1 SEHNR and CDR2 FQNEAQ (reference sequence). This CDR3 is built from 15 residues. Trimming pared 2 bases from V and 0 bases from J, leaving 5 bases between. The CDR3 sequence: CASSLLSSGANVLTF. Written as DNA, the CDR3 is TGTGCCAGCAGCTTATTGTCCTCTGGGGCCAACGTCCTGACTTTC.

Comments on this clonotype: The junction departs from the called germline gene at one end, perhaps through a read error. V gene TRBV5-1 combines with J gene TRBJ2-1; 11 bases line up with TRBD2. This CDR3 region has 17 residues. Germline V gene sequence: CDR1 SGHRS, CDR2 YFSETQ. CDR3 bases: TGCGCCAGCAGCCCCAGACTAGCGGGATTTGAATACAATGAGCAGTCCTTC. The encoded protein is CASSPRLAGFEYNEQSF.

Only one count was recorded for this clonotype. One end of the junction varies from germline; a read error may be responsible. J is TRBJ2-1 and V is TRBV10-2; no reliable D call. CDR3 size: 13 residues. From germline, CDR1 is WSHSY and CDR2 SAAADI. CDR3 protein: CAGSESEYNEQFF. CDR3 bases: TGCGCCGGCAGTGAGTCGGAGTACAATGAGCAGTTCTTC.

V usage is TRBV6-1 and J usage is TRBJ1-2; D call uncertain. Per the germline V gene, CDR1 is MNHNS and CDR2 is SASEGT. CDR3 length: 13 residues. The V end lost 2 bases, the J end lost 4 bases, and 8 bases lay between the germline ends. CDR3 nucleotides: TGTGCCAGCAGTGAAAGGCCCAGCTATGGCTACACCTTC. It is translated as CASSERPSYGYTF.

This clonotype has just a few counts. The chain's CDR3 is CASSYHGQGSSYEQYF. The CDR3 DNA is TGTGCCAGCAGTTACCACGGACAGGGGAGCTCCTACGAGCAGTACTTC. The V call is TRBV6-9, the J call TRBJ2-7; TRBD1 matches at 9 bases. The CDR3 has 16 residues. The V segment lost 3 bases and the J segment 0 bases; nucleotides outside the gene matches: 6. Germline-derived CDR1 and CDR2 are MNHGY and SVAAGI.

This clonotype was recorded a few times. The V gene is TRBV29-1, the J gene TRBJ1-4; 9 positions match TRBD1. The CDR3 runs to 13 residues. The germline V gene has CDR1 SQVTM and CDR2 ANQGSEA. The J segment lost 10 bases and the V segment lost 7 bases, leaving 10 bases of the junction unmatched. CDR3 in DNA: TGCAGCGCCACGGACAGGGGTTCTGGAAAACTGTTTTTT. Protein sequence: CSATDRGSGKLFF.

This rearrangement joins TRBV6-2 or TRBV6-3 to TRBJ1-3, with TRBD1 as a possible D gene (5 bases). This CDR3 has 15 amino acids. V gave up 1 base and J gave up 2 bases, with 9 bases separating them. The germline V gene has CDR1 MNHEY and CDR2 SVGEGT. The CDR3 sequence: CASSYWQGAGNTIYF. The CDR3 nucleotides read TGTGCCAGCAGTTACTGGCAGGGCGCTGGAAACACCATATATTTT.

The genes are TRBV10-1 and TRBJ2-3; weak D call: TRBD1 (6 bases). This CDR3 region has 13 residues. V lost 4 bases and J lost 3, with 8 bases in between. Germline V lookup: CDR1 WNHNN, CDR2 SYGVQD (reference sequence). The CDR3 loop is CASSVRGTDTQYF. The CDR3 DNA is TGCGCCAGCAGTGTCAGGGGAACAGATACGCAGTATTTT.

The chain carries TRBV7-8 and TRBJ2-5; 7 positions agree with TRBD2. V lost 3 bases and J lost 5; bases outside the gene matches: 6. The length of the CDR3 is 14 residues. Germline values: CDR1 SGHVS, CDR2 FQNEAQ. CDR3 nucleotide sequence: TGTGCCAGCAGCTTGCGGGAGAGTTGGGAGACCCAGTACTTC. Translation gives CASSLRESWETQYF. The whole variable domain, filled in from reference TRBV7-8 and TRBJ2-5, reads GAGVSQSPRYKVAKRGQDVALRCDPISGHVSLFWYQQALGQGPEFLTYFQNEAQLDKSGLPSDRFFAERPEGSVSTLKIQRTQQEDSAVYLCASSLRESWETQYFGPGTRLLVL.

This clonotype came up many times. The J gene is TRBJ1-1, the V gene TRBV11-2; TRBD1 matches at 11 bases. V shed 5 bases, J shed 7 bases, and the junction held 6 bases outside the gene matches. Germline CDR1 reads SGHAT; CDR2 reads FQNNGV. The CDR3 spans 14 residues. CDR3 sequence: CASSHTDRGLEAFF. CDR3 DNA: TGTGCCAGCAGCCACACGGACAGGGGGCTTGAAGCTTTCTTT.

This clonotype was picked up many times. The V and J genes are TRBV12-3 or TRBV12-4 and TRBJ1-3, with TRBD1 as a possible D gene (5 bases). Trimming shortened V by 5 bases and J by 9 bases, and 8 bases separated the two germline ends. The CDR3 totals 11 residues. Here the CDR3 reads CASSPGGTIYF. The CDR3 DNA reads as TGTGCCAGCAGTCCTGGGGGCACCATATATTTT.

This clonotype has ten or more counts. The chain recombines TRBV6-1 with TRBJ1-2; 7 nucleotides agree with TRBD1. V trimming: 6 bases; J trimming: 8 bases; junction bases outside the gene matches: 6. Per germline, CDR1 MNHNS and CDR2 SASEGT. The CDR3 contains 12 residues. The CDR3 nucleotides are TGTGCCAGCAGCCACAGGGGTGGGGGCTACACCTTC. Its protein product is CASSHRGGGYTF.

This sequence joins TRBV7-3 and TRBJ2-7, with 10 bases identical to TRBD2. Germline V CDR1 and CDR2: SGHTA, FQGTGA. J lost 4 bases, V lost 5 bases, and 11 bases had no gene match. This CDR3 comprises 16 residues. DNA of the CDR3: TGTGCCAGCAGCCCAACCGGGACTAGCGCCACTTACGAGCAGTACTTC. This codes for CASSPTGTSATYEQYF. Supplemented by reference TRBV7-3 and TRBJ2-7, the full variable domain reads GAGVSQTPSNKVTEKGKYVELRCDPISGHTALYWYRQSLGQGPEFLIYFQGTGAADDSGLPNDRFFAVRPEGSVSTLKIQRTERGDSAVYLCASSPTGTSATYEQYFGPGTRLTVT.

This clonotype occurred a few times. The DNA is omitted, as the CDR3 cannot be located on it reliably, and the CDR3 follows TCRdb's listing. CDR3 protein: CASSFWGGGNTTYF. V gene TRBV12-3 or TRBV12-4 combines with J gene TRBJ1-3. The CDR3 extends over 14 residues, inclusive of both ends.

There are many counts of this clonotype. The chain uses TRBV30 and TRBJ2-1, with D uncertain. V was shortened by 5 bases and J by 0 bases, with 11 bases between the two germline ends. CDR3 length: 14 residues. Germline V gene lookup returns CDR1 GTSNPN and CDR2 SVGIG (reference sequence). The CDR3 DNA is TGTGCCTGGGTAGCTTCTAGCTCCTACAATGAGCAGTTCTTC. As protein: CAWVASSSYNEQFF.

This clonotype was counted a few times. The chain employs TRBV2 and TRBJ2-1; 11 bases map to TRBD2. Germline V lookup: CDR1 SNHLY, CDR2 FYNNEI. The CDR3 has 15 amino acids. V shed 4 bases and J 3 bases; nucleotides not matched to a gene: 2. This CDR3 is CASSGLAGIYNEQFF. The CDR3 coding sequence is TGTGCCAGCAGTGGACTAGCGGGGATCTACAATGAGCAGTTCTTC.

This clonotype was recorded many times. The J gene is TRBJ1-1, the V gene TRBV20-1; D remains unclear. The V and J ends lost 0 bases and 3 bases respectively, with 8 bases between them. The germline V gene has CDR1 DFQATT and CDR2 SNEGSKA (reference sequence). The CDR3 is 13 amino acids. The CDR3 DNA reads TGCAGTGCTAGAGATCGGACCCACACTGAAGCTTTCTTT. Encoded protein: CSARDRTHTEAFF.

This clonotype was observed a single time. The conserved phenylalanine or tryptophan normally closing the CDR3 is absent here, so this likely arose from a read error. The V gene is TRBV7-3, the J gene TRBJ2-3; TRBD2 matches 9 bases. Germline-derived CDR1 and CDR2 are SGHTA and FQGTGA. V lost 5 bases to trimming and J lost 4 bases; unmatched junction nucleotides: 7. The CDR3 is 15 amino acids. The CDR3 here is CASSPTAGGPDTQYY. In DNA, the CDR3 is TGTGCCAGCAGCCCCACCGCGGGAGGGCCAGATACGCAGTATTAT.

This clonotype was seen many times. The CDR3 DNA sequence: TGTGCCAGCAGCCTCGGGACCGTCCAACTATGGGGCTACACCTTC. Amino acid sequence: CASSLGTVQLWGYTF. The rearrangement uses TRBV14 and TRBJ1-2; a possible D gene is TRBD1 (5 bases). The CDR3 loop spans 15 amino acids. The germline gives CDR1 SGHDN, CDR2 FVKESK. Trimming removed 4 bases at V and 8 bases at J, with 20 bases between. Drawing the rest from reference TRBV14 and TRBJ1-2, the complete variable domain is EAGVTQFPSHSVIEKGQTVTLRCDPISGHDNLYWYRRVMGKEIKFLLHFVKESKQDESGMPNNRFLAERTGGTYSTLKVQPAELEDSGVYFCASSLGTVQLWGYTFGSGTRLTVV.

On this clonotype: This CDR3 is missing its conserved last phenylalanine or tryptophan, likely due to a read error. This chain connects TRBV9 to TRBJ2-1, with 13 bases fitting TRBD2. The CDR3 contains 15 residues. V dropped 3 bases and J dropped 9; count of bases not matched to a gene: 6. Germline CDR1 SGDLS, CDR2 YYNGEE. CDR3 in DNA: TGTGCCAGCAGCGGGAGGACTAGCGGGAGCGGTGAGCAGTTCTCC. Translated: CASSGRTSGSGEQFS.

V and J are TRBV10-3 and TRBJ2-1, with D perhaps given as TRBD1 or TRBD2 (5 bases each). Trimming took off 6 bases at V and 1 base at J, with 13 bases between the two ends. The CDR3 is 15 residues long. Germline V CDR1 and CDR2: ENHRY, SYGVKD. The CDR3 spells CAISPVGESYNEQFF. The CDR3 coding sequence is TGTGCCATCAGCCCTGTGGGGGAATCCTACAATGAGCAGTTCTTC.

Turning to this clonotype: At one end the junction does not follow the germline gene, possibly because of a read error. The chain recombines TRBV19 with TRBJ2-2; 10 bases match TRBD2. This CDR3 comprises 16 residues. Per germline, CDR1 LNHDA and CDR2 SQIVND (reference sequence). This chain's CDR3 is CASSFSGRASSGELFF. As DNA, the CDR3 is TGTGCCAGTAGCTTCAGCGGGAGGGCATCGTCCGGGGAGCTATTTTTT.

CDR3 amino acids: CSARDGGQPAGANVLTF. The CDR3 nucleotides read TGCAGTGCTAGAGATGGAGGCCAGCCAGCTGGGGCCAACGTCCTGACTTTC. The V and J genes are TRBV20-1 and TRBJ2-6; a possible D gene is TRBD2 (5 bases). The CDR3 covers 17 residues. The V and J ends lost 0 bases and 2 bases respectively, with 14 bases between them. CDR1 DFQATT and CDR2 SNEGSKA come from the germline V gene (reference sequence).

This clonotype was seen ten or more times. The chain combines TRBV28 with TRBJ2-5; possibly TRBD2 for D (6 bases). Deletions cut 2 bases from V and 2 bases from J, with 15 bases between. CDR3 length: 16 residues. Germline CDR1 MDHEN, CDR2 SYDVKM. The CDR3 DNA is TGTGCCAGCAGTTTAAGGTCGGGGGATCAGCAAGAGACCCAGTACTTC. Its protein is CASSLRSGDQQETQYF.

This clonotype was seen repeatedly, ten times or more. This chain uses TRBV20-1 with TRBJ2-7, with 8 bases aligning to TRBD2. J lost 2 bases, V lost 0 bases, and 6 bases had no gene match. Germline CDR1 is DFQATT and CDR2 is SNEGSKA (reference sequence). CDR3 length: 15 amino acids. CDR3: CSARETVAGPYEQYF. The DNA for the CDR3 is TGCAGTGCTAGAGAAACGGTAGCGGGACCCTACGAGCAGTACTTC.

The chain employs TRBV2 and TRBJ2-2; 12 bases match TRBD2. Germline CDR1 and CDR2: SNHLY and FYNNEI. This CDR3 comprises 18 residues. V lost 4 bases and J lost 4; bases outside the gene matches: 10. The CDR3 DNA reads TGTGCCAGCAGTGTCGGTCTAGCGGGAGGGCCGGTCACCGGGGAGCTGTTTTTT. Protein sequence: CASSVGLAGGPVTGELFF.

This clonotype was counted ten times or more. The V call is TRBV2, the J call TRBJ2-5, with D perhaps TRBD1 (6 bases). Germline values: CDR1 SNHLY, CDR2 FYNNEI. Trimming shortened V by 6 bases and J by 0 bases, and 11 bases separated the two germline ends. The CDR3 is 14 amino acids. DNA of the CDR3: TGTGCCAGCAGCCAGGGGCCGTACCAAGAGACCCAGTACTTC. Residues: CASSQGPYQETQYF.